What follows are 26 T cell receptor beta chains derived from one specimen sequenced in a study of T cell clonality in common variable immunodeficiency. The data were produced by immunoSEQ multiplex PCR, yet TCRdb's version contains in-frame clones alone and is incomplete. This set yields 55,000 or so clones and no singletons; the top ten hold about 5.7%. The sequenced material came from peripheral blood mononuclear cells. The receptors come from a person aged 18 to 69 in good health.

This clone has at least ten counts. The CDR3 end falls 3 residues outside the read, so it is completed with the germline J gene. The V and J genes are TRBV7-2 and TRBJ1-2, with D unresolved. The germline V gene encodes CDR1 SGHTA and CDR2 FQGNSA. The V end was cut by 2 bases, the J end by 3 bases, with 7 bases between. The CDR3 spans 13 residues. The CDR3 bases that were read are TGTGCCAGCAGCTTACGAAGGGACTATGGC. This codes for CASSLRRDYG. The whole CDR3 protein is CASSLRRDYGYTF. Based on the CDR3 plus reference TRBV7-2 and TRBJ1-2, the full variable domain is GAGVSQSPSNKVTEKGKDVELRCDPISGHTALYWYRQSLGQGLEFLIYFQGNSAPDKSGLPSDRFSAERTGGSVSTLTIQRTQQEDSAVYLCASSLRRDYGYTFGSGTRLTVV.

This clone was observed at least ten times. The CDR3 is cut off 3 residues early in the read; its end comes from the germline J gene. The chain combines TRBV7-2 with TRBJ1-1, with a weak D call TRBD1 (5 bases). The germline V gene has CDR1 SGHTA and CDR2 FQGNSA. This CDR3 contains 16 residues. V was cut by 0 bases and J by 7 bases, with 18 bases left in between. CDR3: CASSLAPKTVASEAFF. CDR3 DNA (partial): TGTGCCAGCAGCTTAGCCCCAAAGACAGTAGCAAGTGAA.

This clone was seen ten or more times. The CDR3 end lies 3 residues beyond the end of the read and is filled in from the germline J gene. The chain is built from TRBV19 and TRBJ1-1; tentative D call: TRBD1 (6 bases). Germline lookup yields CDR1 LNHDA and CDR2 SQIVND (reference sequence). The CDR3 contains 15 residues. Trimming took off 6 bases at V and 1 base at J, with 15 bases between the two ends. The sequenced CDR3 bases are TGTGCCAGTAGCTGGGGGGGGGCCCCGAACACTGAA. Translating gives CASSWGGAPNTE. In full, the CDR3 is CASSWGGAPNTEAFF.

In this sample, this clone turned up many times. The sequence runs out 3 residues before the end of the CDR3; the remainder is reconstructed from the germline J gene. The rearrangement joins TRBV30 to TRBJ2-7; no definite D call. CDR1 and CDR2 (germline): GTSNPN, SVGIG (reference sequence). The CDR3 is 11 amino acids. The V gene lost 3 bases and the J gene lost 3 bases, with 6 bases spanning the gap. CDR3 DNA, as far as it was read: TGTGCCTGGAGCTTAGACTACGAG. This sequence encodes CAWSLDYE. The full CDR3 sequence reads CAWSLDYEQYF.

There are many counts of this clone. The sequence runs out 3 residues before the end of the CDR3; the remainder is reconstructed from the germline J gene. This rearrangement joins TRBV10-3 to TRBJ2-3; D might be TRBD2 (6 bases). CDR3 length equals 15 residues. The V gene lost 7 bases and the J gene lost 1 base, with 15 bases spanning the gap. CDR1 and CDR2 (germline): ENHRY, SYGVKD. The part of the CDR3 DNA that was read is TGTGCCATCAATCCCGTGCCTAGCGGCACAGATACG. Residues: CAINPVPSGTDT. The complete CDR3 sequence is CAINPVPSGTDTQYF.

This clone was seen many times. The read is 3 residues too short to cover the CDR3 end, so that end is filled in from the germline J gene. V usage is TRBV6-1 and J usage is TRBJ2-1, with TRBD1 matching 10 bases. The CDR3 totals 16 residues. Looked up from germline, CDR1 is MNHNS and CDR2 is SASEGT. J was trimmed by 2 bases and V by 4 bases; bases with no gene match: 5. The sequenced CDR3 bases are TGTGCCAGCAGTGGACAGGGGGCGGGTACCTACAATGAG. Amino acids: CASSGQGAGTYNE. The complete CDR3 protein is CASSGQGAGTYNEQFF.

This clone was recorded many times. The read finishes 3 residues shy of the CDR3 end, and the germline J gene is used to complete it. This chain uses TRBV7-9 with TRBJ2-7; 11 nucleotides line up with TRBD1. The CDR3 runs 14 residues. V dropped 5 bases and J dropped 5; count of bases not matched to a gene: 5. Germline CDR1 SEHNR, CDR2 FQNEAQ (reference sequence). CDR3 amino acids: CASSGQGARNEQYF. The covered CDR3 bases are TGTGCCAGCAGCGGACAGGGGGCGCGGAACGAG.

Many counts were recorded for this clone. One end of the junction is discordant with germline, which a read error may explain. Coverage ceases 3 residues before the CDR3 finishes, and the germline J gene fills in the end. The rearrangement links TRBV4-2 to TRBJ2-7; D perhaps matches TRBD1 (7 bases). Germline CDR1 reads LGHNA; CDR2 reads YNFKEQ. CDR3 length equals 16 residues. CDR3 region: CASSQDAGGIPYEQYF. The sequenced CDR3 bases are TGCGCCAGCAGCCAAGATGCAGGGGGGATTCCCTACGAG.

In this sample, this clone turned up many times. The DNA ends 3 residues before the CDR3 does, and the rest of the CDR3 is filled in from the germline J gene. The rearrangement uses TRBV7-2 and TRBJ2-5; D might be TRBD1 or TRBD2, each matching 5 bases. V lost 5 bases, J lost 7 bases, and 17 bases lay in between. In germline, CDR1 is SGHTA, CDR2 FQGNSA. The CDR3 is made up of 14 amino acids. CDR3 region: CASSPGRGVGTQYF. CDR3 bases read: TGTGCCAGCAGCCCCGGGCGAGGGGTGGGGACC.

This clone was seen many times. The DNA ends 3 residues before the CDR3 does, and the rest of the CDR3 is filled in from the germline J gene. The chain links TRBV6-2 or TRBV6-3 to TRBJ2-3, with TRBD2 identical over 7 bases. J gave up 4 bases and V 7 bases, and 5 bases lay outside the gene matches. The CDR3 covers 13 residues. The germline gives CDR1 MNHEY, CDR2 SVGEGT. This CDR3 reads CASTRAGADTQYF. The CDR3 bases that were read are TGTGCCAGCACCCGTGCGGGAGCAGATACG.

This clone was seen many times. The CDR3 extends 3 residues past the end of the read, so its final part is completed from the germline J gene. The rearrangement links TRBV5-1 to TRBJ1-1; 8 bases are shared with TRBD1. The CDR3 is 14 amino acids. The J segment lost 1 base and the V segment lost 6 bases, leaving 5 bases of the junction unmatched. In germline, CDR1 is SGHRS, CDR2 YFSETQ. Here the CDR3 reads CASNVDRANTEAFF. The DNA read from the CDR3 is TGCGCCAGCAACGTGGACAGGGCGAACACTGAA.

At least ten counts were recorded for this clone. The missing CDR3 end, 3 residues past where the read stops, is filled in from the germline J gene. This chain links TRBV7-2 with TRBJ2-3, with TRBD1 matching 7 bases. Germline lookup yields CDR1 SGHTA and CDR2 FQGNSA. This CDR3 region has 15 residues. V shed 1 base and J 2 bases; nucleotides not matched to a gene: 3. The sequenced part of the CDR3 DNA is TGTGCCAGCAGCTTAGGACAGGGAAACACAGATACG. This codes for CASSLGQGNTDT. The whole CDR3 sequence reads CASSLGQGNTDTQYF.

The sample holds many counts of this clone. Read coverage stops 3 residues before the CDR3 terminus; the germline J gene supplies the remainder. The V call is TRBV4-2, the J call TRBJ2-5; maybe TRBD1 (6 bases). V was pared by 4 bases and J by 0 bases, with 18 bases between. This CDR3 spans 17 amino acids. The V gene's germline CDR1 is LGHNA and CDR2 YNFKEQ. The CDR3 DNA, read in part, is TGTGCCAGCAGCCCCGTTAGGACAGACTTGTACCAAGAGACC. Protein: CASSPVRTDLYQET. The full CDR3 is CASSPVRTDLYQETQYF.

Many counts were recorded for this clone. The observed sequence ends 3 residues before the CDR3 terminus, with the missing tail filled in from the germline J gene. The rearrangement uses TRBV18 and TRBJ1-6, with a possible D match to TRBD1 (6 bases). There are 18 residues in the CDR3. V was shortened by 6 bases and J by 0 bases, with 18 bases between the two germline ends. Germline CDR1 reads KGHSH; CDR2 reads LQKENI. Incomplete CDR3 DNA: TGTGCCAGCTCCCAGCAGGGGACGGCGAGCTCCTATAATTCACCC. Encoded protein: CASSQQGTASSYNSP. The whole CDR3 reads CASSQQGTASSYNSPLHF.

In its sample, this clone was seen a few times. The read is 3 residues too short to cover the CDR3 end, so that end is filled in from the germline J gene. The chain employs TRBV5-1 and TRBJ2-7; D remains unclear. Germline CDR1 is SGHRS and CDR2 is YFSETQ. The CDR3 consists of 14 residues. With 1 base removed from V and 2 bases from J, the gap between germline ends came to 10 bases. The CDR3 here is CASSLYYVPYEQYF. Partial CDR3 DNA: TGCGCCAGCAGCTTGTATTATGTTCCCTACGAG.

At least ten counts were recorded for this clone. With the read ending 3 residues before the CDR3 end, the germline J gene is used to fill in that end. The chain combines TRBV5-1 with TRBJ1-1; D is unclear. CDR3 length: 16 amino acids. The V gene's germline CDR1 is SGHRS and CDR2 YFSETQ. Trimming shortened V by 2 bases and J by 1 base, and 15 bases separated the two germline ends. The DNA read from the CDR3 is TGCGCCAGCAGCTTTCCTTTAGAGGCGGAGAACACTGAA. Its translation is CASSFPLEAENTE. The whole CDR3 reads CASSFPLEAENTEAFF.

This clone was observed at least ten times. The missing CDR3 end, 3 residues past where the read stops, is filled in from the germline J gene. The J gene is TRBJ2-3, the V gene TRBV28; D call uncertain. Trimming took off 5 bases at V and 4 bases at J, with 22 bases between the two ends. The length of the CDR3 is 17 residues. Germline V gene lookup returns CDR1 MDHEN and CDR2 SYDVKM. The sequenced part of the CDR3 DNA is TGTGCCAGCAGTCGTTCCCTCGAAAGGCTGATTTCAGATACG. Its protein product is CASSRSLERLISDT. The entire CDR3 protein is CASSRSLERLISDTQYF.

This clone appeared many times. Relative to the germline gene, one junction end is altered; a read error may explain this. The sequenced fragment ends 3 residues before the CDR3 boundary, so the rest is inferred from the germline J gene. The chain employs TRBV4-2 and TRBJ2-7; D remains ambiguous. The CDR3 length is 17 residues. Germline V gives CDR1 LGHNA, CDR2 YNFKEQ. The CDR3 reads CASSQSYKVAESYEQYF. The DNA read from the CDR3 is TGCGCCAGCAGCCAAAGCTACAAGGTGGCGGAGTCCTACGAG.

This clone has a count of ten or more. The DNA ends 3 residues before the CDR3 does, and the rest of the CDR3 is filled in from the germline J gene. This chain links TRBV6-2 or TRBV6-3 with TRBJ2-3, with TRBD2 matching over 7 bases. The CDR3 has 14 amino acids. The V gene's germline CDR1 is MNHEY and CDR2 SVGEGT. V shed 7 bases and J 2 bases; nucleotides not matched to a gene: 6. CDR3 in amino acids: CASNFGGVTDTQYF. The sequenced CDR3 bases are TGTGCCAGCAATTTTGGGGGGGTCACAGATACG.

The table lists this clone with many counts. Coverage ceases 3 residues before the CDR3 finishes, and the germline J gene fills in the end. V is TRBV20-1 and J is TRBJ2-7; 7 bases align to TRBD2. This CDR3 comprises 14 residues. V was pared by 5 bases and J by 1 base, with 8 bases of the junction left unmatched. The germline V gene has CDR1 DFQATT and CDR2 SNEGSKA (reference sequence). The sequenced part of the CDR3 DNA is TGCAGTGCTCTAGCGGAGGTCAGATCCTACGAG. This codes for CSALAEVRSYE. The complete CDR3 reads CSALAEVRSYEQYF.

This clone appeared many times. The read gets to within 3 residues of the CDR3 end, and the germline J gene fills in the rest. The genes are TRBV20-1 and TRBJ2-7; D may be TRBD2 (5 bases). The CDR3 is 15 residues long. V dropped 0 bases and J dropped 4 bases, with 16 bases sitting between them. Germline CDR1 reads DFQATT; CDR2 reads SNEGSKA (reference sequence). Here the CDR3 reads CSARDWRTSEYEQYF. The CDR3 bases that were read are TGCAGTGCTAGAGATTGGAGGACTTCAGAGTACGAG.

In its sample, this clone was seen many times. The read terminates 3 residues ahead of where the CDR3 ends, so the germline J gene completes it. V usage is TRBV7-3 and J usage is TRBJ2-1; 8 nucleotides agree with TRBD1. The ends lost 5 bases at V and 2 bases at J; junction bases unmatched: 5. CDR3 length: 15 residues. CDR1 is SGHTA and CDR2 is FQGTGA in the germline V gene. The covered CDR3 bases are TGTGCCAGCAGCCGGGGACAGGCGACCTACAATGAG. This sequence encodes CASSRGQATYNE. The whole CDR3 is CASSRGQATYNEQFF.

Ten or more counts support this clone. The read stops 3 residues short of the end of the CDR3; the missing end is completed from the germline J gene. This same CDR3 is encoded by further DNA sequences in the sample. The rearrangement uses TRBV20-1 and TRBJ1-4, with a tentative D call TRBD1 (6 bases). Trimming pared 6 bases from V and 0 bases from J, leaving 20 bases between. Germline loops: CDR1 DFQATT, CDR2 SNEGSKA (reference sequence). The CDR3 is 17 residues long. The CDR3 loop is CSAPAGTGGTTNEKLFF. The CDR3 DNA, read in part, is TGCAGTGCACCGGCAGGGACGGGGGGCACAACTAATGAAAAA.

This clone was counted at least ten times. Relative to the germline gene, one junction end is altered; a read error may explain this. The read ends 3 residues early relative to the CDR3; the germline J gene fills the gap. J is TRBJ2-7 and V is TRBV4-2; D remains unclear. Germline V CDR1 and CDR2: LGHNA, YNFKEQ. This CDR3 contains 16 residues. CDR3 residues: CASSQVWAGSSYEQYF. Partial CDR3 DNA: TGCGCCAGCAGCCAAGTATGGGCAGGTAGTAGCTACGAG.

The sample holds many counts of this clone. Read coverage stops 3 residues before the CDR3 terminus; the germline J gene supplies the remainder. The chain combines TRBV7-8 with TRBJ1-1; D gene ambiguous. Germline CDR1 is SGHVS and CDR2 is FQNEAQ. V lost 1 base to trimming and J lost 1 base, with 4 bases between them. The CDR3 contains 13 residues. The CDR3 sequence is CASSLEGNTEAFF. Partial CDR3 DNA: TGTGCCAGCAGCTTAGAGGGGAACACTGAA.

A remark on this clone: The CDR3 end is not reached by the read, which stops 3 residues before it; the germline J gene fills it in. The chain links TRBV18 to TRBJ1-1; D is undetermined. Trimming removed 6 bases from V and 1 base from J, with 12 bases in between. From germline, CDR1 is KGHSH and CDR2 LQKENI. CDR3 length: 14 amino acids. The DNA read from the CDR3 is TGTGCCAGCTCCTCCACACCGCCGAACACTGAA. This codes for CASSSTPPNTE. The full CDR3 is CASSSTPPNTEAFF.